Each of the 24 T cell receptor beta chains below was sequenced from the same sample in a study of blood T cell repertoires in COVID-19. Here immunoSEQ multiplex PCR was the method, and the copy in TCRdb shows in-frame clones only, minus some. The sample has under 250,000 clones, about 93% seen once. The sequenced sample consisted of peripheral blood. These receptors all come from a man under 40 with COVID-19, enrolled during active disease.

The chain combines TRBV28 with TRBJ2-3; TRBD2 agrees at 14 bases. V gave up 5 bases and J gave up 6 bases; unmatched junction bases: 13. Per germline, CDR1 MDHEN and CDR2 SYDVKM. The CDR3 is made up of 18 amino acids. CDR3 protein: CASSQTSGGVIFADTQYF. In DNA form, the CDR3 reads TGTGCCAGCAGTCAGACTAGCGGGGGGGTAATTTTTGCGGATACGCAGTATTTT.

The rearrangement joins TRBV5-1 to TRBJ2-1; a weak D match, TRBD1 (5 bases). Trimming took off 2 bases at V and 5 bases at J, with 14 bases between the two ends. Germline CDR1 and CDR2: SGHRS and YFSETQ. The CDR3 length is 15 residues. The CDR3 DNA reads as TGCGCCAGCAGCTTTGGGCAGGGTAGCCACAATGAGCAGTTCTTC. Its translation is CASSFGQGSHNEQFF.

The chain recombines TRBV13 with TRBJ1-2; maybe TRBD1 (6 bases). The CDR3 covers 14 residues. Germline assignment: CDR1 PRHDT and CDR2 FYEKMQ (reference sequence). V gave up 4 bases and J gave up 2 bases, with 11 bases separating them. The CDR3 is CASSSGQPNYGYTF. CDR3 DNA sequence: TGTGCCAGCAGCTCTGGACAGCCCAACTATGGCTACACCTTC.

The chain recombines TRBV7-3 with TRBJ1-2; D not certain. The CDR3 runs 13 residues. CDR1 is SGHTA, CDR2 FQGTGA, per germline. V gave up 7 bases and J gave up 8 bases, with 17 bases separating them. Here the CDR3 reads CASTPDGVRGYTF. The CDR3 DNA is TGTGCCAGCACCCCTGACGGGGTGAGGGGCTACACCTTC.

This clone came up once. The chain uses TRBV5-4 and TRBJ2-3; TRBD2 is a possible D gene (6 bases). The germline CDR1 and CDR2 sequences are SGHNT and YYREEE (reference sequence). The V gene lost 6 bases and the J gene lost 6 bases, with 20 bases spanning the gap. The CDR3 covers 15 residues. The CDR3 bases are TGTGCCAGCACCCTACCCGGGGGAATGACTGATACGCAGTATTTT. Its protein product is CASTLPGGMTDTQYF.

This sequence joins TRBV6-5 and TRBJ2-2; no firm D call. Germline CDR1 is MNHEY and CDR2 is SVGAGI. Between the trimmed V and J ends, which lost 6 bases and 2 bases, there was a span of 13 bases. CDR3 size: 15 residues. For the CDR3, the DNA is TGTGCCAGCAGGGTGGCACCCCTTAACACCGGGGAGCTGTTTTTT. This gives the protein CASRVAPLNTGELFF.

The rearrangement links TRBV6-5 to TRBJ1-3; D is ambiguous. The CDR3 spans 13 residues. Looked up from germline, CDR1 is MNHEY and CDR2 is SVGAGI. Trimming removed 6 bases from V and 8 bases from J, with 14 bases in between. CDR3: CASSKNRLDTIYF. For the CDR3, the DNA is TGTGCCAGCAGCAAGAACCGACTGGACACCATATATTTT.

The chain combines TRBV9 with TRBJ1-5, with D possibly matching TRBD1 (6 bases). The CDR3 length is 14 residues. V gave up 0 bases and J gave up 6 bases, with 10 bases separating them. Germline V gene lookup returns CDR1 SGDLS and CDR2 YYNGEE. This CDR3 is CASSVDGGGQPQHF. CDR3 DNA sequence: TGTGCCAGCAGCGTAGATGGGGGCGGTCAGCCCCAGCATTTT.

This rearrangement joins TRBV11-2 to TRBJ1-5, with D unclear. The V gene lost 11 bases and the J gene lost 6 bases, with 11 bases spanning the gap. Looked up from germline, CDR1 is SGHAT and CDR2 is FQNNGV. This CDR3 is built from 11 residues. CDR3 nucleotide sequence: TGTGCCCGAGGGTACCCTCAGCCCCAGCATTTT. Residues: CARGYPQPQHF. Full variable domain (rest looked up from reference TRBV11-2 and TRBJ1-5): EAGVAQSPRYKIIEKRQSVAFWCNPISGHATLYWYQQILGQGPKLLIQFQNNGVVDDSQLPKDRFSAERLKGVDSTLKIQPAKLEDSAVYLCARGYPQPQHFGDGTRLSIL.

The rearrangement joins TRBV3-1 (or the pseudogene TRBV3-2) to TRBJ2-7; D uncertain. Deletions cut 0 bases from V and 0 bases from J, with 18 bases between. Germline V gene lookup returns CDR1 LGHDT and CDR2 YNNKEL (reference sequence). The CDR3 runs to 18 residues. This CDR3 reads CASSQDLVIGYNSYEQYF. CDR3 nucleotide sequence: TGTGCCAGCAGCCAAGATCTGGTAATCGGGTACAACTCCTACGAGCAGTACTTC.

The V and J genes are TRBV7-3 and TRBJ2-1, with 10 bases aligning to TRBD2. CDR3 length: 15 amino acids. V gave up 0 bases and J gave up 6 bases; unmatched junction bases: 2. Germline V CDR1 and CDR2: SGHTA, FQGTGA. CDR3 sequence reads: CASSLTASGGNEQFF. CDR3 bases: TGTGCCAGCAGCTTAACGGCTAGCGGGGGCAATGAGCAGTTCTTC. The complete variable domain, with remaining parts taken from reference TRBV7-3 and TRBJ2-1, reads GAGVSQTPSNKVTEKGKYVELRCDPISGHTALYWYRQSLGQGPEFLIYFQGTGAADDSGLPNDRFFAVRPEGSVSTLKIQRTERGDSAVYLCASSLTASGGNEQFFGPGTRLTVL.

This CDR3 is CASSASMSSGNTIYF. For the CDR3, the DNA is TGTGCCAGCAGCGCCTCGATGAGCTCTGGAAACACCATATATTTT. The rearrangement links TRBV9 to TRBJ1-3; D is ambiguous. The CDR3 sequence is 15 residues long. The germline CDR1 and CDR2 sequences are SGDLS and YYNGEE. V lost 3 bases to trimming and J lost 0 bases, with 10 bases between them.

This chain joins TRBV4-2 and TRBJ2-5; 8 bases map to TRBD2. This CDR3 contains 16 residues. CDR1 is LGHNA, CDR2 YNFKEQ, per germline. V lost 0 bases, J lost 4 bases, and 7 bases stayed unmatched. The CDR3 DNA reads TGTGCCAGCAGCCAAGATGATCGGGGGGGGCGAGAGACCCAGTACTTC. This sequence encodes CASSQDDRGGRETQYF.

The count of this clone is one. The chain has TRBV6-1 and TRBJ1-2; D is ambiguous. V gave up 2 bases and J gave up 4 bases, with 11 bases separating them. Germline-derived CDR1 and CDR2 are MNHNS and SASEGT. CDR3 size: 14 residues. CDR3 coding DNA: TGTGCCAGCAGTGAATCACCGGGTTCCTATGGCTACACCTTC. It specifies CASSESPGSYGYTF.

The V and J genes are TRBV6-1 and TRBJ2-7, with D tentatively TRBD2 (7 bases). The CDR3 extends over 15 amino acids. V lost 1 base and J 4 bases, leaving 14 bases between the germline ends. Germline V gene sequence: CDR1 MNHNS, CDR2 SASEGT. Here the CDR3 DNA reads TGTGCCAGCAGTGAAGGACGGGGGGCCGGGTACGAGCAGTACTTC. As protein: CASSEGRGAGYEQYF.

The chain carries TRBV7-6 and TRBJ2-5; D is perhaps TRBD2 (7 bases). From germline, CDR1 is SGHVS and CDR2 FNYEAQ. This CDR3 is 18 amino acids long. Trimming removed 3 bases from V and 5 bases from J, with 25 bases in between. CDR3 sequence: CASSFVPPKLRGGETQYF. CDR3 in DNA: TGTGCCAGCAGCTTCGTCCCCCCTAAACTGAGGGGGGGGGAGACCCAGTACTTC.

The chain combines TRBV7-9 with TRBJ2-7; no clear D. Germline V gene data show CDR1 as SEHNR and CDR2 as FQNEAQ (reference sequence). The CDR3 is 13 amino acids. V was pared by 1 base and J by 3 bases, with 7 bases between. For the CDR3, the DNA is TGTGCCAGCAGCTTAGATCTCAGCTACGAGCAGTACTTC. Its protein product is CASSLDLSYEQYF.

The V and J genes are TRBV7-9 and TRBJ2-1; possibly TRBD2 for D (5 bases). V lost 7 bases and J lost 8, with 21 bases in between. The CDR3 has 15 residues. Germline V gives CDR1 SEHNR, CDR2 FQNEAQ (reference sequence). The DNA of the CDR3 is TGTGCCAGCACCTTGCTAGCACAGCTCATGCATGAGCAGTTCTTC. It yields the protein CASTLLAQLMHEQFF.

This rearrangement joins TRBV19 to TRBJ2-3; 15 bases match TRBD2. Germline V gene lookup returns CDR1 LNHDA and CDR2 SQIVND (reference sequence). Unmatched junction bases numbered 5, after V lost 6 bases and J lost 4 bases. This CDR3 is 16 amino acids long. In DNA form, the CDR3 reads TGTGCCAGTAGCGTCCGGACTAGCGGGGGGGCAGATACGCAGTATTTT. Protein product: CASSVRTSGGADTQYF.

Of note for this clone: A read error is likely, as this CDR3 ends without the conserved phenylalanine or tryptophan. The limits of the CDR3 on the DNA are not certain, so only TCRdb's listed CDR3 is given. This chain links TRBV12-3 or TRBV12-4 with TRBJ1-2; the tabulated D call, TRBD1, remains unverified against the DNA. The CDR3 totals 13 residues, both ends included. Here the CDR3 reads CASSLNTGTGASY.

V is TRBV5-1 and J is TRBJ2-2; 8 nucleotides line up with TRBD1. This CDR3 has 16 amino acids. Trimming cost V 1 base and J 1 base; bases outside gene matches: 3. Germline loops: CDR1 SGHRS, CDR2 YFSETQ. This chain's CDR3 is CASSLLTGGNTGELFF. DNA of the CDR3: TGCGCCAGCAGCTTGCTTACAGGGGGGAACACCGGGGAGCTGTTTTTT.

The chain is built from TRBV19 and TRBJ1-5; D might be TRBD1 (5 bases). Trimming removed 5 bases at V and 6 bases at J, with 11 bases between. CDR3 length equals 13 residues. Germline lookup yields CDR1 LNHDA and CDR2 SQIVND (reference sequence). Here the CDR3 reads CASSQGDSQPQHF. CDR3 DNA sequence: TGTGCCAGTAGTCAGGGTGACAGTCAGCCCCAGCATTTT.

The chain joins TRBV4-1 to TRBJ2-7; D is perhaps TRBD1 (7 bases). Per germline, CDR1 MGHRA and CDR2 YSYEKL. V was cut by 1 base and J by 2 bases, with 12 bases left in between. The CDR3 has 15 residues. DNA of the CDR3: TGCGCCAGCAGCCAAGTAGGCAGGGGGGCCTACGAGCAGTACTTC. This sequence encodes CASSQVGRGAYEQYF.

The rearrangement uses TRBV9 and TRBJ1-1; the D gene is possibly TRBD1 (6 bases). The CDR3 contains 15 residues. Germline lookup yields CDR1 SGDLS and CDR2 YYNGEE. V shed 4 bases and J shed 3 bases, with 16 bases lying between them. DNA for the CDR3: TGTGCCAGCAGCCCCGGACAGTTGGGGGACACTGAAGCTTTCTTT. Encoded protein: CASSPGQLGDTEAFF.